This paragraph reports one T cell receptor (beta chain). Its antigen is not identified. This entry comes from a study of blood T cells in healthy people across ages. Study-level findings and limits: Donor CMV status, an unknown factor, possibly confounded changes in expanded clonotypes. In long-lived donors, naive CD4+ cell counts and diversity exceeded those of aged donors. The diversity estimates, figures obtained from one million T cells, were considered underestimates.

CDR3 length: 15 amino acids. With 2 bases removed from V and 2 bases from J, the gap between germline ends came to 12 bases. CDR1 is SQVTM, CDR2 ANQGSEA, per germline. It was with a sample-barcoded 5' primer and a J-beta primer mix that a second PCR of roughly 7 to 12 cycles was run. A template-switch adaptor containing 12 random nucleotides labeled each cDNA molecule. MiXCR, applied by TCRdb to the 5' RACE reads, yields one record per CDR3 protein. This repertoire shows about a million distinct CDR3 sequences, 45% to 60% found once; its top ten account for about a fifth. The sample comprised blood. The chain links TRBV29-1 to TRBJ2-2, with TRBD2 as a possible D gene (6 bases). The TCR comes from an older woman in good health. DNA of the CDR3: TGCAGCGTTGAAAGGAGGGTTGGAAACACCGGGGAGCTGTTTTTT. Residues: CSVERRVGNTGELFF.